The present entry profiles one TCR beta chain with its context. Its antigen is undetermined. The data stem from a study of T cells in Graves' hyperthyroidism and ophthalmopathy. General study results and limits: Blood also held most thyroid clonotypes expanded beyond 0.001.

Ophthalmopathy cases met thresholds of Clinical Activity Score at least 3, NOSPECS grade at least 4 and duration under 3 months. TCR beta CDR3 regions were amplified from RNA. The TCR CDR3 was amplified in a first-round RT-PCR using the HTBI primer set. Using its own MiXCR run on the multiplex PCR reads, TCRdb lists one record per CDR3 protein. The table records a few hundred thousand distinct CDR3 sequences, about a fifth of them present only once. V lost 7 bases to trimming and J lost 1 base; unmatched junction nucleotides: 2. Germline CDR1 KGHDR, CDR2 SFDVKD. The CDR3 is made up of 14 amino acids. The clonotype was recovered from a man aged 18-30 years with Graves' ophthalmopathy. The chain combines TRBV24-1 with TRBJ2-2; the match to TRBD2 covers 7 bases. Material for sequencing was blood. Written as DNA, the CDR3 is TGTGCCACCAGAGGACTAGAGAACACCGGGGAGCTGTTTTTT. Protein: CATRGLENTGELFF.